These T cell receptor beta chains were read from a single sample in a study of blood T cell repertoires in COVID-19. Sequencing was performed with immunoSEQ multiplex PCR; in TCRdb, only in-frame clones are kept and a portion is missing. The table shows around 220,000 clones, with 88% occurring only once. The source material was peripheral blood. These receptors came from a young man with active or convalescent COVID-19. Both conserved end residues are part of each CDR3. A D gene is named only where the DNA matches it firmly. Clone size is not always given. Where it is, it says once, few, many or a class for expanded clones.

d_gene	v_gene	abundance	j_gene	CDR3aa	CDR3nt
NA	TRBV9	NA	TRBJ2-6	CASSPFEGANVLTF	TGTGCCAGCAGCCCCTTCGAGGGGGCCAACGTCCTGACTTTC
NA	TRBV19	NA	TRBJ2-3	CASSPRTDTQYF	TGTGCCAGTAGTCCACGGACAGATACGCAGTATTTT
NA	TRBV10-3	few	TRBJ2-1	CAIRQDNEQFF	TGTGCCATCAGGCAGGACAATGAGCAGTTCTTC
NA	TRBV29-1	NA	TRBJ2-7	CSVGGAGEQYF	TGCAGCGTTGGCGGGGCAGGCGAGCAGTACTTC
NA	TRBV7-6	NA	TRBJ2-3	CASSGGIHTDTQYF	TGTGCCAGCAGCGGAGGGATCCACACAGATACGCAGTATTTT
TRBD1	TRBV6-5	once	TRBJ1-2	CASSHRDSYGYTF	TGTGCCAGCAGTCACCGGGACAGCTATGGCTACACCTTC
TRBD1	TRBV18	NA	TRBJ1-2	CASSATGVGYTF	TGTGCCAGCTCAGCCACAGGGGTTGGCTACACCTTC
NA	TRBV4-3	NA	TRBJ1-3	CASSQDHRSSGNTIYF	TGCGCCAGCAGCCAAGACCACAGGTCCTCTGGAAACACCATATATTTT
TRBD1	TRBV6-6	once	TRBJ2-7	CASRLTGTGTLYEQYF	TGTGCCAGCAGATTGACCGGGACAGGGACCCTCTACGAGCAGTACTTC
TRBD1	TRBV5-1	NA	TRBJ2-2	CASSPVQHRGSTGELFF	TGCGCCAGCAGCCCCGTCCAGCACAGGGGGAGTACCGGGGAGCTGTTTTTT
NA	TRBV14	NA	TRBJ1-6	CASSQDGAPIGSPLHF	TGTGCCAGCAGCCAAGATGGGGCACCCATCGGTTCACCCCTCCACTTT
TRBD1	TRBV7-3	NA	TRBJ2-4	CASSFSTGDIQYF	TGTGCCAGCAGCTTTTCTACAGGGGATATTCAGTACTTC
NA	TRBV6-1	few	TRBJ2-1	CASSVSSVGGSLNNEQFF	TGTGCCAGCAGTGTCTCCTCTGTGGGTGGGAGTCTAAACAATGAGCAGTTCTTC
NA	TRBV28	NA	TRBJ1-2	CASSWTRGYTF	TGTGCCAGCAGTTGGACACGAGGCTACACCTTC
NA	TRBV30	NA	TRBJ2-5	CAWGSTGNSKTQYF	TGTGCCTGGGGCTCTACGGGGAATTCAAAGACCCAGTACTTC
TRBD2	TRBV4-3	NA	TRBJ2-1	CASSLPPGLAGSGEQFF	TGCGCCAGCAGCCTCCCCCCCGGACTAGCGGGATCGGGAGAGCAGTTCTTC
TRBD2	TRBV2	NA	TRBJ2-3	CASAGTSGSSTDTQYF	TGTGCCAGCGCCGGGACTAGCGGGAGTAGCACAGATACGCAGTATTTT
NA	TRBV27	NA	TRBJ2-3	CASSPVVVPHTDTQYF	TGTGCCAGCAGTCCCGTGGTAGTCCCCCACACAGATACGCAGTATTTT
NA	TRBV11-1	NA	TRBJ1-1	CATSRDTEAFF	TGTGCCACAAGTCGGGACACTGAAGCTTTCTTT
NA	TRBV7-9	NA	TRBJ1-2	CASSPSIPGTTDF	TGTGCCAGCAGCCCCAGCATACCCGGGACTACTGACTTC
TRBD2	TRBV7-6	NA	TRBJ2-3	CASSSLAGGGTDTQYF	TGTGCCAGCAGCTCACTAGCGGGAGGGGGCACAGATACGCAGTATTTT
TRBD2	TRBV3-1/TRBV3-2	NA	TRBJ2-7	CASSRMGLAGGPLAYEQYF	TGTGCCAGCAGCCGGATGGGACTAGCGGGAGGGCCATTGGCCTACGAGCAGTACTTC
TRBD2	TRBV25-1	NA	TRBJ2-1	CASAGASGSMNEQFF	TGTGCCAGCGCCGGGGCTAGCGGGAGTATGAATGAGCAGTTCTTC
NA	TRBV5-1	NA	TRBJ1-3	CASSFEGSGNTIYF	TGCGCCAGCAGCTTCGAGGGATCTGGAAACACCATATATTTT
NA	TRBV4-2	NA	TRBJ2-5	CASTARYPSETQYF	TGTGCCAGCACCGCCCGGTATCCATCAGAGACCCAGTACTTC
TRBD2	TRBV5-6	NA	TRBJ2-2	CASSFTSGNTGELFF	TGTGCCAGCAGCTTTACTAGCGGTAACACCGGGGAGCTGTTTTTT